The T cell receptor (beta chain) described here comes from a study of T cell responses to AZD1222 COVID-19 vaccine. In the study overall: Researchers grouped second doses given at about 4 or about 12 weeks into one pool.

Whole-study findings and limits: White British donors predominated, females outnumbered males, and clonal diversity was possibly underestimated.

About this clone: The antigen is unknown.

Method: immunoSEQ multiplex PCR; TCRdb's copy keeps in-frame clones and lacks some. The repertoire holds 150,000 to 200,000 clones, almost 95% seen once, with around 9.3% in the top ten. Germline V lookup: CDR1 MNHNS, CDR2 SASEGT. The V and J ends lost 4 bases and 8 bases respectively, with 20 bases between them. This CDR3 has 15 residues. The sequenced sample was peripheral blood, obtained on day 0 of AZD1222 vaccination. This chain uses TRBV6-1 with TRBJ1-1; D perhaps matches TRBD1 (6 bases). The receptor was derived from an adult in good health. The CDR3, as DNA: TGTGCCAGCAGTGTACGGACAGCTTTAGTCGAAGAAGCTTTCTTT. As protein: CASSVRTALVEEAFF.